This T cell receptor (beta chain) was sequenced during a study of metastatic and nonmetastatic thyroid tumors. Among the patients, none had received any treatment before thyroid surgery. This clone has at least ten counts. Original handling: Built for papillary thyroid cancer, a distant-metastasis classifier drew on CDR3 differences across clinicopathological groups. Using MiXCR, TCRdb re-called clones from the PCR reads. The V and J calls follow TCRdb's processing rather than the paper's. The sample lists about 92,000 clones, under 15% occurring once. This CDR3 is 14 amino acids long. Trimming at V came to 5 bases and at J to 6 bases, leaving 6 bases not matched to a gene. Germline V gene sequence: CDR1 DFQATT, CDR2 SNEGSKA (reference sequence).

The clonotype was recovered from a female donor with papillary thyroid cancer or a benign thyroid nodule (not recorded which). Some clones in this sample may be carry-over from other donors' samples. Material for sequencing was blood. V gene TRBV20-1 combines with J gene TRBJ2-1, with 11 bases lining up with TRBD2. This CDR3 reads CSAPLAGGTNEQFF. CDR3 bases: TGCAGTGCTCCTCTAGCGGGGGGTACCAATGAGCAGTTCTTC.